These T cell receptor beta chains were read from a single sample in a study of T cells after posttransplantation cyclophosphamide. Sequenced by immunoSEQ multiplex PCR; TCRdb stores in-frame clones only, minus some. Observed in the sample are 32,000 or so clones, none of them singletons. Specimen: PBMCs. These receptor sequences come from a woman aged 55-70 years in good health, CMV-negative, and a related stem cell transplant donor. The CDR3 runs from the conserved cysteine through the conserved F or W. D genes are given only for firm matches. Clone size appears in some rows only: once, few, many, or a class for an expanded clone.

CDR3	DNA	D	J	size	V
CAWENFDTGELFF	TGTGCCTGGGAGAACTTTGACACCGGGGAGCTGTTTTTT	.	TRBJ2-2	.	TRBV30
CASSTGQTGELFF	TGTGCCAGTTCGACAGGGCAGACCGGGGAGCTGTTTTTT	TRBD1	TRBJ2-2	many	TRBV19
CASSQVGQGGNTGELFF	TGTGCCAGCAGCCAAGTGGGACAGGGGGGTAACACCGGGGAGCTGTTTTTT	TRBD1	TRBJ2-2	few	TRBV4-2
CASSSNSNYGYTF	TGTGCCAGCAGTTCCAATTCTAACTATGGCTACACCTTC	.	TRBJ1-2	many	TRBV6-5
CASSSTLTGNYGYTF	TGTGCCAGCAGCTCAACCTTGACAGGGAACTATGGCTACACCTTC	TRBD1	TRBJ1-2	.	TRBV7-9
CASRFLGVDNTDTQYF	TGCGCCAGCAGGTTTCTCGGTGTGGACAACACAGATACGCAGTATTTT	.	TRBJ2-3	.	TRBV5-1
CASSQGVQTNYGYTF	TGCGCCAGCAGCCAAGGAGTGCAGACTAACTATGGCTACACCTTC	.	TRBJ1-2	many	TRBV4-1
CASAPSGSRTQYF	TGTGCCAGTGCTCCTAGCGGGAGTCGAACGCAGTATTTT	TRBD2	TRBJ2-3	.	TRBV27
CASSQDGSFDNQPQHF	TGCGCCAGCAGCCAAGATGGCAGTTTCGACAATCAGCCCCAGCATTTT	.	TRBJ1-5	.	TRBV4-1
CASSLSNGEAFF	TGTGCCAGCAGTTTAAGCAATGGTGAAGCTTTCTTT	.	TRBJ1-1	.	TRBV12-3/TRBV12-4
CASSTGRGAGNTIYF	TGTGCCAGTAGTACAGGGCGTGGGGCTGGAAACACCATATATTTT	.	TRBJ1-3	many	TRBV19
CASSSEGRQPQHF	TGCGCCAGCAGCTCTGAGGGTCGCCAGCCCCAGCATTTT	.	TRBJ1-5	few	TRBV5-1
CASSNIPGQTENTEAFF	TGTGCCAGTAGCAACATACCGGGACAAACGGAGAACACTGAAGCTTTCTTT	.	TRBJ1-1	many	TRBV19
CAWSRGGSNYGYTF	TGTGCCTGGAGTAGAGGGGGTTCCAACTATGGCTACACCTTC	.	TRBJ1-2	many	TRBV30
CAISGSGLSYEQYF	TGTGCCATCAGTGGATCGGGACTCTCCTACGAGCAGTACTTC	.	TRBJ2-7	many	TRBV10-3
CSVEQTGGNRQPQHF	TGCAGCGTTGAACAGACAGGAGGAAATCGTCAGCCCCAGCATTTT	.	TRBJ1-5	.	TRBV29-1
CASSRQAGHEQYF	TGTGCCAGTTCCCGGCAGGCAGGCCACGAGCAGTACTTC	.	TRBJ2-7	many	TRBV6-5
CASSVGDRDLEKLFF	TGTGCCAGCAGCGTAGGGGACAGGGACTTGGAAAAACTGTTTTTT	TRBD1	TRBJ1-4	.	TRBV9
CSARSSGRVYNEQFF	TGCAGCGCCAGATCTAGCGGGAGGGTGTACAATGAGCAGTTCTTC	TRBD2	TRBJ2-1	many	TRBV29-1
CASSFAGTGPYEQYF	TGTGCCAGCAGCTTTGCCGGGACAGGGCCGTACGAGCAGTACTTC	TRBD1	TRBJ2-7	.	TRBV7-2
CASSLGGGAGYNEQFF	TGTGCCAGCAGCCTAGGAGGGGGCGCGGGATACAATGAGCAGTTCTTC	.	TRBJ2-1	many	TRBV11-3
CASSRNRQGTYEQYF	TGTGCCAGCAGTCGGAATCGACAGGGGACGTACGAGCAGTACTTC	TRBD1	TRBJ2-7	many	TRBV2
CASSAKGDSPLHF	TGTGCCAGCAGTGCGAAGGGTGATTCACCCCTCCACTTT	.	TRBJ1-6	many	TRBV7-9
CAAGRGQAANEQFF	TGTGCCGCGGGTCGGGGACAGGCCGCTAATGAGCAGTTCTTC	TRBD1	TRBJ2-1	many	TRBV4-2